The 27 T cell receptor beta chains in this list originate from one sample, sequenced in a study of cytomegalovirus exposure and HLA in healthy donors. Use of 60 Vbeta and 13 Jbeta primers characterized the PCR. The assay was immunoSEQ multiplex PCR, and TCRdb's table has in-frame clones only and misses some. The sample lists over 200,000 clones, 80% to 90% occurring once. The sequenced sample was PBMCs. These receptors all stem from a woman under 30 in good health and CMV-seronegative.

The CDR3 DNA reads TGCGCCAGCAGCCCGCGGTTAGACAGGGACGGTGGCTACACCTTC. Its translation: CASSPRLDRDGGYTF. This chain uses TRBV5-1 with TRBJ1-2, with 7 bases that match TRBD1. The CDR3 length is 15 residues. The trim removed 4 bases at V and 7 bases at J, leaving 13 bases unmatched. The germline V gene has CDR1 SGHRS and CDR2 YFSETQ.

The chain is built from TRBV7-6 and TRBJ2-7, with 10 nucleotides matching TRBD2. CDR1 is SGHVS, CDR2 FNYEAQ, per germline. The V segment lost 2 bases and the J segment 5 bases; nucleotides outside the gene matches: 6. CDR3 length: 15 amino acids. The CDR3 reads CASSLLALAGNEQYF. Written as DNA, the CDR3 is TGTGCCAGCAGCTTATTGGCACTAGCGGGAAACGAGCAGTACTTC.

This chain joins TRBV18 and TRBJ2-1; TRBD2 matches 12 bases. The CDR3 consists of 18 residues. The germline gives CDR1 KGHSH, CDR2 LQKENI. J gave up 6 bases and V 2 bases, and 11 bases lay outside the gene matches. The CDR3 sequence: CASSPFASGRAAPNEQFF. The CDR3, as DNA: TGTGCCAGCTCACCATTTGCTAGCGGGAGGGCCGCCCCCAATGAGCAGTTCTTC.

This clone was seen a single time. This chain joins TRBV15 and TRBJ2-7; 9 bases are a match to TRBD2. CDR1 LNHNV and CDR2 YYDKDF come from the germline V gene (reference sequence). Trimming took 4 bases from V and 4 from J; bases not matched to a gene: 8. The CDR3 has 15 amino acids. The CDR3: CATSKGRGGLYEQYF. CDR3 DNA: TGTGCCACCAGCAAGGGGCGGGGGGGACTATACGAGCAGTACTTC.

The V gene is TRBV2, the J gene TRBJ1-2; tentative D call: TRBD1 (5 bases). V dropped 4 bases and J dropped 3 bases, with 12 bases sitting between them. Germline V lookup: CDR1 SNHLY, CDR2 FYNNEI. CDR3 length: 14 residues. CDR3 DNA sequence: TGTGCCAGCAGTGCTTGGGGGGGGGACTATGGCTACACCTTC. Its protein product is CASSAWGGDYGYTF.

J is TRBJ2-7 and V is TRBV11-2, with TRBD1 identical over 8 bases. The length of the CDR3 is 13 residues. Germline CDR1 reads SGHAT; CDR2 reads FQNNGV. V lost 4 bases and J lost 2; bases outside the gene matches: 1. The CDR3: CASSSTGAYEQYF. The DNA of the CDR3 is TGTGCCAGCAGCTCGACAGGGGCCTACGAGCAGTACTTC.

The sample holds a few counts of this clone. The rearrangement links TRBV7-2 to TRBJ1-1; no clear D. Trimming removed 5 bases at V and 5 bases at J, with 15 bases between. The germline CDR1 and CDR2 sequences are SGHTA and FQGNSA. CDR3 length equals 14 residues. CDR3 bases: TGTGCCAGCAGCCCCCGGAGTGGAACTACTGAAGCTTTCTTT. This gives the protein CASSPRSGTTEAFF.

V and J are TRBV18 and TRBJ1-1, with a possible D match to TRBD1 (5 bases). Trimming left V 1 base short and J 4 bases short, with 13 bases between. The CDR3 covers 15 residues. Germline CDR1 KGHSH, CDR2 LQKENI. The CDR3 region has the DNA TGTGCCAGCTCACCACTCCAGGGAGGCCTCACTGAAGCTTTCTTT. It codes for CASSPLQGGLTEAFF.

The chain carries TRBV19 and TRBJ1-3; no clear D gene. CDR1 and CDR2 from the germline V gene are LNHDA and SQIVND (reference sequence). The CDR3 loop spans 16 amino acids. V lost 1 base to trimming and J lost 0 bases, with 10 bases between them. The DNA for the CDR3 is TGTGCCAGTAGTATAGGGGTGCGGGACTCTGGAAACACCATATATTTT. This encodes CASSIGVRDSGNTIYF. Full variable domain (rest looked up from reference TRBV19 and TRBJ1-3): DGGITQSPKYLFRKEGQNVTLSCEQNLNHDAMYWYRQDPGQGLRLIYYSQIVNDFQKGDIAEGYSVSREKKESFPLTVTSAQKNPTAFYLCASSIGVRDSGNTIYFGEGSWLTVV.

This chain connects TRBV15 to TRBJ2-1; the match to TRBD2 covers 11 bases. The ends lost 0 bases at V and 5 bases at J; junction bases unmatched: 12. The CDR3 spans 19 residues. The V gene's germline CDR1 is LNHNV and CDR2 YYDKDF (reference sequence). The CDR3 here is CATSRELAGVIRFNNEQFF. The CDR3 nucleotides read TGTGCCACCAGCAGAGAACTAGCGGGGGTGATAAGATTCAACAATGAGCAGTTCTTC.

The chain employs TRBV7-8 and TRBJ2-1, with 8 bases lining up with TRBD1. The CDR3 is 19 residues long. Losses at the gene ends were 5 bases for V and 5 bases for J; bases not matched to a gene: 20. The germline V gene has CDR1 SGHVS and CDR2 FQNEAQ. In DNA, the CDR3 is TGTGCCAGCAGCCCCCGAACGACAGGGGCCCAAACTAGAAACAATGAGCAGTTCTTC. As protein: CASSPRTTGAQTRNNEQFF.

The chain uses TRBV10-1 and TRBJ2-1; possible D gene TRBD2, 6 bases. Trimming took off 4 bases at V and 7 bases at J, with 23 bases between the two ends. The CDR3 contains 17 residues. CDR1 and CDR2 (germline): WNHNN, SYGVQD (reference sequence). CDR3 in DNA: TGCGCCAGCAGTGGACGTAGTGGCGGAGGGAAGGTGAATGAGCAGTTCTTC. Amino acids: CASSGRSGGGKVNEQFF.

The chain uses TRBV6-4 and TRBJ2-1; TRBD2 aligns across 10 bases. This CDR3 spans 14 amino acids. Trimming at V came to 6 bases and at J to 8 bases, leaving 7 bases not matched to a gene. CDR1 and CDR2 (germline): MRHNA, SNTAGT. CDR3 region: CASRERGGFDEQFF. The DNA for the CDR3 is TGTGCCAGCAGGGAGCGGGGGGGCTTCGATGAGCAGTTCTTC.

This clone was seen only a few times. This chain links TRBV4-1 with TRBJ2-7, with 8 positions matching TRBD2. The germline V gene has CDR1 MGHRA and CDR2 YSYEKL. Losses at the gene ends were 3 bases for V and 7 bases for J; bases not matched to a gene: 17. The CDR3 is made up of 17 amino acids. CDR3 protein: CASSQASTGTRAGEQYF. DNA for the CDR3: TGCGCCAGCAGCCAGGCCTCGACCGGGACTAGAGCCGGAGAGCAGTACTTC.

In its sample, this clone was seen once. The rearrangement uses TRBV10-3 and TRBJ2-7, with D possibly matching TRBD2 (5 bases). The CDR3 loop spans 15 amino acids. V was clipped by 8 bases and J by 6 bases, with 23 bases between them. Germline V gene lookup returns CDR1 ENHRY and CDR2 SYGVKD. The CDR3 here is CAISGAARRRTEQYF. DNA of the CDR3: TGTGCCATCTCTGGAGCAGCCCGAAGGAGGACCGAGCAGTACTTC.

The chain uses TRBV10-1 and TRBJ1-1; 7 positions match TRBD1. This CDR3 contains 13 residues. J lost 5 bases, V lost 11 bases, and 11 bases had no gene match. Germline V gene data show CDR1 as WNHNN and CDR2 as SYGVQD (reference sequence). CDR3 DNA sequence: TGCGCCGATTCACCGGCCAGGGGGACTGAAGCTTTCTTT. Translated: CADSPARGTEAFF.

This chain's CDR3 is CASSFTSGGTQETQYF. CDR3 DNA: TGTGCCAGCAGCTTTACTAGCGGGGGGACCCAAGAGACCCAGTACTTC. J is TRBJ2-5 and V is TRBV11-2, with 12 positions matching TRBD2. This CDR3 contains 16 residues. Germline CDR1 is SGHAT and CDR2 is FQNNGV. V shed 3 bases and J 1 base; nucleotides not matched to a gene: 3.

The chain recombines TRBV29-1 with TRBJ2-1, with D possibly being TRBD2 (5 bases). V was cut by 6 bases and J by 3 bases, with 12 bases left in between. CDR1 is SQVTM, CDR2 ANQGSEA, per germline. This CDR3 region has 13 residues. The CDR3 DNA sequence: TGCAGCGTGGGAGAGCTAGTCTACAATGAGCAGTTCTTC. It translates to CSVGELVYNEQFF.

The chain combines TRBV7-9 with TRBJ1-1, with 7 bases lining up with TRBD1. The J segment lost 10 bases and the V segment lost 1 base, leaving 6 bases of the junction unmatched. This CDR3 spans 13 amino acids. Looked up from germline, CDR1 is SEHNR and CDR2 is FQNEAQ (reference sequence). The CDR3 bases are TGTGCCAGCAGCTTAGTGGAGACAGGGCGAGCTTTCTTT. This translates into CASSLVETGRAFF.

The rearrangement uses TRBV10-2 and TRBJ2-3, with a weak D call TRBD2 (5 bases). Germline lookup yields CDR1 WSHSY and CDR2 SAAADI. The CDR3 contains 13 residues. V lost 5 bases, J lost 3 bases, and 9 bases lay in between. The CDR3 loop reads CASSQLVTDTQYF. In nucleotides, the CDR3 is TGCGCCAGCAGTCAACTAGTTACAGATACGCAGTATTTT.

The V gene is TRBV7-9, the J gene TRBJ1-1; D gene uncertain. CDR1 SEHNR and CDR2 FQNEAQ come from the germline V gene (reference sequence). The V end lost 6 bases, the J end lost 4 bases, and 15 bases lay between the germline ends. The CDR3 is 14 residues long. CDR3 loop: CASRYSSRVTEAFF. The DNA for the CDR3 is TGTGCCAGCAGGTACTCATCTCGGGTCACTGAAGCTTTCTTT. The full variable domain, with the rest looked up from reference TRBV7-9 and TRBJ1-1, is DTGVSQNPRHKITKRGQNVTFRCDPISEHNRLYWYRQTLGQGPEFLTYFQNEAQLEKSRLLSDRFSAERPKGSFSTLEIQRTEQGDSAMYLCASRYSSRVTEAFFGQGTRLTVV.

V usage is TRBV4-1 and J usage is TRBJ2-7; 13 nucleotides agree with TRBD2. CDR1 and CDR2 (germline): MGHRA, YSYEKL. The CDR3 runs to 16 residues. With 3 bases clipped from V and 9 bases from J, the junction kept 11 bases outside the gene matches. The CDR3 region is CASSHQLAGGLLGQYF. CDR3 bases: TGCGCCAGCAGCCACCAACTAGCGGGAGGGCTCTTAGGGCAGTACTTC.

CDR3 residues: CASSLEGAPGYSNQPQHF. CDR3 nucleotide sequence: TGTGCCAGCAGCTTAGAAGGGGCCCCAGGGTACTCCAATCAGCCCCAGCATTTT. This sequence joins TRBV7-2 and TRBJ1-5; D perhaps matches TRBD1 (5 bases). V was clipped by 1 base and J by 3 bases, with 19 bases between them. Germline CDR1 reads SGHTA; CDR2 reads FQGNSA. The CDR3 loop spans 18 amino acids.

V usage is TRBV7-2 and J usage is TRBJ1-5; TRBD1 is a possible D gene (5 bases). CDR3 length equals 16 residues. Germline V CDR1 and CDR2: SGHTA, FQGNSA. Trimming removed 5 bases from V and 2 bases from J, with 16 bases in between. The DNA for the CDR3 is TGTGCCAGCAGCGCCTCTCGGGGGGTAGGCAATCAGCCCCAGCATTTT. Its protein product is CASSASRGVGNQPQHF.

This clone appeared a single time. The V call is TRBV18, the J call TRBJ2-3; 8 bases are shared with TRBD2. The CDR3 runs 15 residues. After removal of 6 bases from V and 2 bases from J, the junction contained 7 bases not matched to a gene. Germline loops: CDR1 KGHSH, CDR2 LQKENI. CDR3: CASSPTSVNTDTQYF. DNA of the CDR3: TGTGCCAGCTCGCCGACTAGCGTGAACACAGATACGCAGTATTTT.

This sequence joins TRBV27 and TRBJ2-5; D is perhaps TRBD2 (6 bases). This CDR3 comprises 13 residues. The germline V and J ends were trimmed by 5 bases and 5 bases, with 12 bases remaining between them. Germline V gene sequence: CDR1 MNHEY, CDR2 SMNVEV (reference sequence). For the CDR3, the DNA is TGTGCCAGCAGTCTCTTAGGGACTGAGACCCAGTACTTC. Its translation: CASSLLGTETQYF.

The V call is TRBV7-3, the J call TRBJ2-7, with 10 bases matching TRBD1. The CDR3 totals 15 residues. J gave up 3 bases and V 3 bases, and 5 bases lay outside the gene matches. Germline assignment: CDR1 SGHTA and CDR2 FQGTGA. In nucleotides, the CDR3 is TGTGCCAGCAGCTTCTCCGGGACAGGGGACTACGAGCAGTACTTC. Its translation is CASSFSGTGDYEQYF.